This T cell receptor (beta chain) appears in the sequencing data of a study of CD8+CD57+ T cells in acquired aplastic anemia. Genomic DNA constituted the template upon which TCR beta VDJ and CDR3 profiling was performed. TCRdb re-called the reads with MiXCR, one entry per CDR3 protein. This sample has around 64,000 distinct CDR3 sequences, with less than 65% found just once. Points from the study as a whole: Between the patient and control groups, CD8+ Simpson's diversity did not differ significantly. Researchers report that around 31 CD8+ CDR3 sequences appeared in both patients and controls.

This clonotype was counted at least ten times. No antigen is known for it. V dropped 4 bases and J dropped 1 base, with 11 bases sitting between them. The CDR3 loop spans 14 amino acids. Germline CDR1 is SGHRS and CDR2 is YFSETQ. The rearrangement links TRBV5-1 to TRBJ1-1; D perhaps matches TRBD1 (5 bases). The TCR originated in a human donor in good health, serving as a control. The sample taken for sequencing was sorted CD4+, CD8+, or CD8+CD57+ T cells (not recorded which) from PBMCs. The DNA of the CDR3 is TGCGCCAGCAGCCGGGGGTCTACGAACACTGAAGCTTTCTTT. Amino acids: CASSRGSTNTEAFF.